The next 15 T cell receptor beta chains were all read from a single sample in a study of beta chain features in type 1 diabetes. Study-wide points: In all four CD4+ subsets, TCRB CDR3 length was significantly, moderately reduced in type 1 diabetes.

No antigen is known for these receptors. Every bit of the isolated RNA underwent reverse transcription, so sequencing read expressed TCRB transcripts. Here immunoSEQ multiplex PCR was the method, and the copy in TCRdb shows in-frame clones only, minus some. This table holds about 660,000 clones, more than 13% found once. Sequencing used naive CD4+ T cells from blood. These receptor sequences come from a man between 18 and 35 years old with type 1 diabetes.

This clone was counted a few times. The V call is TRBV30, the J call TRBJ1-1; D is unresolved. Trimming cost V 5 bases and J 5 bases, with 9 bases left between them. This CDR3 has 11 amino acids. CDR1 is GTSNPN, CDR2 SVGIG, per germline (reference sequence). The CDR3 is CAWRERTEAFF. CDR3 DNA sequence: TGTGCCTGGCGTGAACGGACTGAAGCTTTCTTT.

This clone was recorded a few times. The rearrangement joins TRBV30 to TRBJ1-2; TRBD1 agrees at 9 bases. CDR3 size: 13 residues. Per germline, CDR1 GTSNPN and CDR2 SVGIG (reference sequence). Unmatched junction bases numbered 7, after V lost 4 bases and J lost 7 bases. This chain's CDR3 is CAWNTGGPLGYTF. The CDR3 DNA reads TGTGCCTGGAACACAGGGGGCCCCCTTGGCTACACCTTC.

This clone appeared a few times. The chain carries TRBV5-4 and TRBJ2-2; no clear D. This CDR3 contains 14 residues. Per germline, CDR1 SGHNT and CDR2 YYREEE (reference sequence). V shed 4 bases and J shed 5 bases, with 12 bases lying between them. CDR3 sequence reads: CASSPLDPTGELFF. CDR3 bases: TGTGCCAGCAGCCCTCTGGACCCAACCGGGGAGCTGTTTTTT.

This clone was seen a few times. The chain employs TRBV9 and TRBJ2-7; D is undetermined. Germline CDR1 is SGDLS and CDR2 is YYNGEE. Trimming stripped 2 bases from V and 6 bases from J, with 18 bases between. The length of the CDR3 is 15 residues. Here the CDR3 reads CASSVRPIPRSEQYF. Written as DNA, the CDR3 is TGTGCCAGCAGCGTCCGCCCCATTCCTCGAAGCGAGCAGTACTTC.

The gene calls are TRBV28 and TRBJ1-6; D is unresolved. The CDR3 sequence is 14 residues long. V dropped 8 bases and J dropped 5 bases, with 13 bases sitting between them. Germline assignment: CDR1 MDHEN and CDR2 SYDVKM. The CDR3 sequence: CASVTLGDNSPLHF. The CDR3 region has the DNA TGTGCCAGCGTAACCCTCGGGGATAATTCACCCCTCCACTTT.

The chain is built from TRBV4-3 and TRBJ2-5; D remains unclear. In germline, CDR1 is LGHNA, CDR2 YSLEER. The CDR3 extends over 15 amino acids. Trimming left V 4 bases short and J 3 bases short, with 15 bases between. This CDR3 is CASSLRKSGEETQYF. As DNA, the CDR3 is TGCGCCAGCAGCCTTCGTAAGTCAGGAGAAGAGACCCAGTACTTC.

The gene calls are TRBV29-1 and TRBJ1-1; the D is unclear. Germline CDR1 reads SQVTM; CDR2 reads ANQGSEA. CDR3 length: 10 amino acids. V lost 4 bases and J lost 9, with 9 bases in between. The CDR3 nucleotides are TGCAGCGTTGTATCGGAGAAAGCTTTCTTT. It encodes CSVVSEKAFF.

J is TRBJ1-1 and V is TRBV7-2, with no clear D. The CDR3 covers 14 residues. Trimming stripped 6 bases from V and 0 bases from J, with 11 bases between. CDR1 and CDR2 (germline): SGHTA, FQGNSA. The DNA for the CDR3 is TGTGCCAGCAGTCCTACAGTGGTGAACACTGAAGCTTTCTTT. It specifies CASSPTVVNTEAFF.

This clone came up a few times. The chain carries TRBV5-4 and TRBJ2-1, with 12 bases that match TRBD2. The germline CDR1 and CDR2 sequences are SGHNT and YYREEE (reference sequence). Trimming took 4 bases from V and 7 from J; bases not matched to a gene: 6. The CDR3 is made up of 15 amino acids. As DNA, the CDR3 is TGTGCCAGCAGCCAGACTAGCGGGAGTATGAATGAGCAGTTCTTC. It is translated as CASSQTSGSMNEQFF.

The CDR3 sequence: CASSQDRVRYSGSYYGYTF. In nucleotides, the CDR3 is TGCGCCAGCAGCCAAGATAGGGTGAGGTACTCAGGTTCGTACTATGGCTACACCTTC. The chain has TRBV4-1 and TRBJ1-2; D gene ambiguous. This CDR3 spans 19 amino acids. Trimming removed 0 bases from V and 3 bases from J, with 23 bases in between. The germline V gene encodes CDR1 MGHRA and CDR2 YSYEKL.

This clone came up a few times. The chain combines TRBV7-9 with TRBJ2-4; 11 bases match TRBD2. Trimming at V came to 0 bases and at J to 6 bases, leaving 7 bases not matched to a gene. The V gene's germline CDR1 is SEHNR and CDR2 FQNEAQ (reference sequence). This CDR3 has 17 amino acids. The CDR3 spells CASSLALAGGRGNIQYF. The CDR3 DNA follows: TGTGCCAGCAGCTTAGCCCTAGCGGGGGGCCGAGGAAACATTCAGTACTTC.

The chain is built from TRBV29-1 and TRBJ2-5; a weak D match, TRBD1 (7 bases). Deletions cut 3 bases from V and 5 bases from J, with 10 bases between. Germline V gene sequence: CDR1 SQVTM, CDR2 ANQGSEA. The CDR3 consists of 12 residues. CDR3 amino acids: CSVEEGAETQYF. DNA of the CDR3: TGCAGCGTTGAGGAGGGGGCGGAGACCCAGTACTTC.

This clone showed up just a few times. The rearrangement links TRBV20-1 to TRBJ2-7; no reliable D call. The CDR3 sequence is 11 residues long. V was shortened by 6 bases and J by 0 bases, with 6 bases between the two germline ends. Germline CDR1 is DFQATT and CDR2 is SNEGSKA (reference sequence). The CDR3 nucleotides read TGCAGTGCCTGGACCTCCTACGAGCAGTACTTC. Its translation: CSAWTSYEQYF.

The chain joins TRBV18 to TRBJ2-7; either TRBD1 or TRBD2 may supply D (5 bases each). Germline CDR1 KGHSH, CDR2 LQKENI. V lost 3 bases, J lost 6 bases, and 15 bases lay in between. This CDR3 has 14 residues. CDR3 DNA: TGTGCCAGCTCACCTGGGACCTCTGAGGCCGAGCAGTACTTC. It is translated as CASSPGTSEAEQYF.

The sample holds a few counts of this clone. The V gene is TRBV6-5, the J gene TRBJ2-7; 8 bases match TRBD2. The V segment lost 4 bases and the J segment 3 bases; nucleotides outside the gene matches: 8. The length of the CDR3 is 15 residues. From germline, CDR1 is MNHEY and CDR2 SVGAGI. CDR3 DNA sequence: TGTGCCAGCAGTTTATTTACGGGAGGGGTCTACGAGCAGTACTTC. Its translation: CASSLFTGGVYEQYF.